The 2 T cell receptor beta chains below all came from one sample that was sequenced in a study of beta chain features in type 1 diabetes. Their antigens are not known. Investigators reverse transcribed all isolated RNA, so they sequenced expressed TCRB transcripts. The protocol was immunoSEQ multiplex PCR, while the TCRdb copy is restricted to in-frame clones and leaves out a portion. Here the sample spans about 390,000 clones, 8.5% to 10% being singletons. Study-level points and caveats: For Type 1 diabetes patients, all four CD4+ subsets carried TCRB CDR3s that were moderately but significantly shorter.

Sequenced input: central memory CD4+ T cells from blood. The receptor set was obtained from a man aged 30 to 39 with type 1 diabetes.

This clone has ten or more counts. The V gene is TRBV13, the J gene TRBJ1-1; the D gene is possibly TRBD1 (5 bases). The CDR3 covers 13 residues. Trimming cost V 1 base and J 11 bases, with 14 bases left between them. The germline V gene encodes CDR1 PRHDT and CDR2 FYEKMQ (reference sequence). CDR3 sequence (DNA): TGTGCCAGCAGCTTAGCCCAGGGAAGAGGGGCTTTCTTT. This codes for CASSLAQGRGAFF.

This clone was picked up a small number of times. The CDR3 region has the DNA TGTGCCAGCAGAGCAGGGGCCTACGAGCAGTACTTC. This sequence encodes CASRAGAYEQYF. The genes are TRBV28 and TRBJ2-5; TRBD1 is a possible D gene (6 bases). The DNA end is a closer match to TRBJ2-7, so the J assignment may be wrong. Germline-derived CDR1 and CDR2 are MDHEN and SYDVKM. The CDR3 length is 12 residues.